This TCR beta chain was identified in a study of blood T cell repertoires in COVID-19. At the level of the study: Material from acute and convalescent COVID-19 was sourced from the United States, Italy and Spain. Sample material is recorded as cDNA or gDNA derived from T cells, B-cell-depleted T cells, or PBMCs.

Trimming cost V 4 bases and J 2 bases, with 12 bases left between them. The CDR3 consists of 14 residues. Per the germline V gene, CDR1 is SGHNT and CDR2 is YYREEE (reference sequence). Source study methods: Amplification with reference gene primers provided the estimates of nucleated cell counts. Data came from immunoSEQ multiplex PCR; TCRdb stores just in-frame clones and leaves some out. V, J and clone size were drawn from that table, and D and trimming were deduced from the DNA. The table has around 60,000 clones, over 75% seen once. Sequencing input: peripheral blood. The sequence derives from a man between 50 and 59 years old with active COVID-19. This chain joins TRBV5-4 and TRBJ1-2; D possibly corresponds to TRBD1 (5 bases). CDR3 residues: CASSPMAGNYGYTF. As DNA, the CDR3 is TGTGCCAGCAGCCCAATGGCAGGGAACTATGGCTACACCTTC.